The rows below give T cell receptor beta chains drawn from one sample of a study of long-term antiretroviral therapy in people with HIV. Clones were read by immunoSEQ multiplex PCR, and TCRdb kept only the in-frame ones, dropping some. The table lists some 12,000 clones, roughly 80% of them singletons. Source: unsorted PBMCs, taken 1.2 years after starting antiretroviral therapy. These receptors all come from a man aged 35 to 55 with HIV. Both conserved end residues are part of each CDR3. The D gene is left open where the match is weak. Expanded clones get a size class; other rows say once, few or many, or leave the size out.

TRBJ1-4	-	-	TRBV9	CASSVGANREGEKLFF	TGTGCCAGCAGCGTAGGGGCCAACAGGGAGGGCGAAAAACTGTTTTTT
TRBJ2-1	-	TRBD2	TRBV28	CASSFFGTSGYNEQFF	TGTGCCAGCAGTTTCTTCGGGACTAGCGGGTACAATGAGCAGTTCTTC
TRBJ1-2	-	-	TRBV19	CASSIGGIYGYTF	TGTGCCAGTAGTATAGGAGGGATCTATGGCTACACCTTC
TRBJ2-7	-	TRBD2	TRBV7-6	CASSLGGGYEQYF	TGTGCCAGCAGCTTAGGGGGGGGCTACGAGCAGTACTTC
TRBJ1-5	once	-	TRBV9	CASSGGALDGNQPQHF	TGTGCCAGCAGCGGTGGGGCCTTAGATGGCAATCAGCCCCAGCATTTT
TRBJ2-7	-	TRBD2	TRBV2	CANEGGLAGGSSYEQYF	TGTGCCAACGAAGGTGGACTAGCGGGGGGGTCCTCCTACGAGCAGTACTTC
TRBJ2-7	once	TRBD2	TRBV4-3	CASSQSGTSNEQYF	TGCGCCAGCAGCCAATCAGGGACTAGCAACGAGCAGTACTTC
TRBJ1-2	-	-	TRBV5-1	CASSLVAAYGYTF	TGCGCCAGCAGCCTGGTGGCAGCTTATGGCTACACCTTC
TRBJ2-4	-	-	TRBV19	CASIKTAGQGANIQYF	TGTGCCAGTATAAAAACCGCTGGGCAGGGAGCAAACATTCAGTACTTC
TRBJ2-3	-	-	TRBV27	CASTEGEEFPTSSTDTQYF	TGTGCCAGCACCGAGGGGGAGGAATTCCCGACTAGCAGTACAGATACGCAGTATTTT
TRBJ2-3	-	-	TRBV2	CASSEGLGPDTQYF	TGTGCCAGCAGTGAAGGTTTGGGACCAGATACGCAGTATTTT
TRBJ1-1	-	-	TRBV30	CAWSVTEGTEAFF	TGTGCCTGGAGTGTGACAGAGGGAACTGAAGCTTTCTTT
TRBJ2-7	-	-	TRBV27	CASSFGQGTYEQYF	TGTGCCAGCAGTTTCGGGCAGGGGACTTACGAGCAGTACTTC
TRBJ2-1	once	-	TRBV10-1	CASSDSGVLINEQFF	TGCGCCAGCAGTGATTCAGGGGTGCTGATAAATGAGCAGTTCTTC
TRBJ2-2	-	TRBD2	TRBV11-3	CASAGGRTGELFF	TGTGCCAGCGCGGGGGGCCGTACCGGGGAGCTGTTTTTT
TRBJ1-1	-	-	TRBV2	CASSETSLDTEAFF	TGTGCCAGCAGTGAAACGTCCTTGGACACTGAAGCTTTCTTT
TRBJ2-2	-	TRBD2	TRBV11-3	CASSLALAGVTGELFF	TGTGCCAGCAGCTTAGCGCTAGCGGGGGTCACCGGGGAGCTGTTTTTT
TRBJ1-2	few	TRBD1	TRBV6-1	CASSEGDRGGGYTF	TGTGCCAGCAGTGAAGGGGACAGGGGTGGAGGCTACACCTTC
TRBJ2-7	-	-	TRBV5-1	CASSVNRVEQYF	TGCGCCAGCAGCGTAAACAGGGTCGAGCAGTACTTC
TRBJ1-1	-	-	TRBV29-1	CSVVVDGDTEAFF	TGCAGCGTTGTGGTGGACGGGGACACTGAAGCTTTCTTT
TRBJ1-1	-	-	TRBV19	CASRQRGSDTEAFF	TGTGCCAGTAGACAGAGGGGGTCGGACACTGAAGCTTTCTTT
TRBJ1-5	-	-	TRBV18	CASSPGHVNQPQHF	TGTGCCAGCTCACCAGGTCACGTTAATCAGCCCCAGCATTTT
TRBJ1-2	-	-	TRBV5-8	CASSLVVYGYTF	TGTGCCAGCAGCTTGGTAGTCTATGGCTACACCTTC
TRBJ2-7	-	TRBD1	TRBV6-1	CASSVNYRGTYEQYF	TGTGCCAGCAGTGTCAATTACAGGGGAACCTACGAGCAGTACTTC
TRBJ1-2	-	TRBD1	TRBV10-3	CAIRTSPDRADGYTF	TGTGCCATCAGGACTTCCCCCGACAGGGCGGATGGCTACACCTTC
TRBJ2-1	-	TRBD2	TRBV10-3	CAIRSGGPEFF	TGTGCCATCAGAAGCGGGGGACCTGAGTTCTTC
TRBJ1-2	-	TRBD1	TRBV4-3	CASSHPRDRGGYTF	TGCGCCAGCAGCCACCCCCGGGACAGGGGAGGCTACACCTTC
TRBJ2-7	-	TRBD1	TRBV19	CASSIKQGATAYEQYF	TGTGCCAGTAGTATCAAACAGGGGGCGACGGCCTACGAGCAGTACTTC
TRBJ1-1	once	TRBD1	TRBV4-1	CASSHQTGANPEAFF	TGCGCCAGCAGCCATCAGACAGGGGCGAACCCCGAAGCTTTCTTT
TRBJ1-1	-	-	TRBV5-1	CASSFGQNTEAFF	TGCGCCAGCAGCTTCGGACAGAACACTGAAGCTTTCTTT
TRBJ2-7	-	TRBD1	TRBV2	CASRDRGLYEQYF	TGTGCCAGCAGGGACAGGGGACTCTACGAGCAGTACTTC
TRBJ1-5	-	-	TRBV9	CASSDSASNQPQHF	TGTGCCAGCAGCGACAGTGCTAGCAATCAGCCCCAGCATTTT
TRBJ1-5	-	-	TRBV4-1	CASSQEGGSNQPQHF	TGCGCCAGCAGCCAAGAAGGGGGTAGCAATCAGCCCCAGCATTTT